This T cell receptor (beta chain) comes out of a study of siplizumab effects on memory and regulatory T cells. Points from the study as a whole: Mappable alloreactive CD4+ clones averaged about 70% Treg-derived with siplizumab versus 26.9% in controls. Among sequences traceable to unstimulated CD4+ memory cells, alloreactive ones were significantly reduced by siplizumab. A major contribution to the alloresponse seemed to be made by naive T cells, which seemed more diverse than memory cells.

Some clones are missing from TCRdb's copy, which holds only in-frame ones; the method was immunoSEQ multiplex PCR. In the table there are about 85,000 clones, 85% to 95% of which are singletons. In the case of this clone: Its specificity is unknown.

There are 18 residues in the CDR3. Trimming removed 0 bases from V and 2 bases from J; junction bases left unmatched: 8. CDR1 and CDR2 (germline): SGDLS, YYNGEE. Sequences were obtained from CD8+ T cells sorted from blood. The TCR comes from a human donor in good health. The gene calls are TRBV9 and TRBJ2-2, with TRBD2 matching over 9 bases. The CDR3 DNA is TGTGCCAGCAGCGTAGTAACTAGCGGGTACACTAACACCGGGGAGCTGTTTTTT. Protein product: CASSVVTSGYTNTGELFF.